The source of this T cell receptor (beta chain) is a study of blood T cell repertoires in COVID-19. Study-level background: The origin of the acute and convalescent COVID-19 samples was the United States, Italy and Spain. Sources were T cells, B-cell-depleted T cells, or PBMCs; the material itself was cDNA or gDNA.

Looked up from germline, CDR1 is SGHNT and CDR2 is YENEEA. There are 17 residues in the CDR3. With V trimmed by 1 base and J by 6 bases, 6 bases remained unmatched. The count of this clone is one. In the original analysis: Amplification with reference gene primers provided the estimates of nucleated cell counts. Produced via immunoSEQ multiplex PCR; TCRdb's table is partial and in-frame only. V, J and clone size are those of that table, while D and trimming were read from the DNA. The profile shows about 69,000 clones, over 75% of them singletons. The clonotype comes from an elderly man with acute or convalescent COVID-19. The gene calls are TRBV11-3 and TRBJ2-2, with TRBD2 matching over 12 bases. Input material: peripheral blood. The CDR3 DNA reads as TGTGCCAGCAGCTTAGTAGGACTAGCGGGACCCCCCGGGGAGCTGTTTTTT. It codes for CASSLVGLAGPPGELFF.